This T cell receptor (beta chain) was obtained from a study of T cells after yellow fever vaccination. Study outcomes and limitations: Relatively few clonotypes were ones that appeared in both CD4 and CD8 compartments. Contamination of FACS-sorted repertoires by abundant clonotypes from the bulk population could occur. At approximately 95% for CD4 and 75% to 90% for CD8, most primary-vaccination clones showed up again after the booster.

One entry per CDR3 protein results from TCRdb running MiXCR on the 5' RACE reads. Of roughly 350,000 distinct CDR3 sequences in the sample, over 4% were seen once. V lost 6 bases to trimming and J lost 4 bases; unmatched junction nucleotides: 7. The CDR3 sequence is 14 residues long. Germline V CDR1 and CDR2: SGHRS, YFSETQ. A word on this clonotype: What it recognizes is unknown.

The rearrangement uses TRBV5-1 and TRBJ2-1; 7 nucleotides match TRBD1. This receptor was obtained from a man younger than 30 who received the YFV17D yellow fever vaccine. The material was PBMCs, obtained 5 days after the yellow fever booster vaccination. CDR3 sequence: CASILPGQYNEQFF. The CDR3 DNA follows: TGCGCCAGCATCCTCCCGGGACAGTACAATGAGCAGTTCTTC. Combining the CDR3 with reference TRBV5-1 and TRBJ2-1 gives the whole variable domain KAGVTQTPRYLIKTRGQQVTLSCSPISGHRSVSWYQQTPGQGLQFLFEYFSETQRNKGNFPGRFSGRQFSNSRSEMNVSTLELGDSALYLCASILPGQYNEQFFGPGTRLTVL.